Described below is a single T cell receptor beta chain sequence and its context. Its antigen remains unidentified. Nothing much larger sits one base from this clone, and base qualities are not available. This sample is part of a study of early T cells in non-severe SARS-CoV-2 infection (dated by TCRdb to about 2021). Looking at the study overall: TCR sequencing used bulk RNA from unsorted whole blood, so alpha and beta chains could not be paired. Beyond this particular receptor, the publication reports: VDJdb matching was skewed toward anti-spike CD8 responses and likely underestimated virus-specific expansions by missing private and CD4 specificities.

The library was made by 5' RACE. TCRdb lists the instrument as NextSeq 500. Unique molecular identifiers were attached to individual cDNA molecules in the TCR library protocol so that sequencing error and PCR bias could be corrected. Sequencing covered both TCR alpha and beta chains, and within each sample the abundances of alpha and beta sequences were tightly co-correlated. The source study handled its data this way. V gene, J gene and CDR3 annotation of TCR sequences was performed with Decombinator V4. Expanded TCRs were defined as changing significantly between any two time points under a Poisson model with p below 0.0001. TCR abundances were normalised to the total number of TCRs sequenced per sample and were expressed as counts per million. MAIT TCRs were defined by TRAV1-2 paired with TRAJ12, TRAJ20 or TRAJ33, and iNKT TCRs by TRAV10 paired with TRAJ18. VDJdb, accessed on 1 November 2021, was searched for TCRs annotated for CMV, EBV and SARS-CoV-2, and TCRs annotated for more than one antigen were excluded. TCRdb passed the public sequencing reads through fastp at Q25 and MiXCR, retaining productive beta sequences. Rows merge per CDR3 protein into single entries with the most common DNA and genes. The V and J calls and clone size are TCRdb's, not the authors'. A total of tens of thousands of distinct CDR3 sequences appear in this sample, about 5.2% of them only once. The ten largest clones capture approximately 3.4% of the sample.

A case-control design nested within a healthcare worker cohort in London, UK, was used, with weekly nasopharyngeal swab PCR tests and blood sampling performed. Healthcare workers were enrolled in the week of the UK lockdown, from 23 to 31 March 2020, and were followed every week for up to roughly 15 weeks. The CDR3, cysteine through phenylalanine, is 16 amino acids long. The retained sequence is limited to the CDR3, 48 bases, with the frame set at the first base. The germline V gene encodes CDR1 MDHEN and CDR2 SYDVKM. V and J are trimmed by 2 bases and 5 bases, and the gene matches miss 9 bases of the junction.

This sequence originates from an adult who was a healthcare worker with PCR-confirmed SARS-CoV-2 infection or an uninfected control (not recorded which). Rearrangement joined TRBV28 to TRBJ2-1, and TRBD2 matches 7 of the central bases. The sequencing input was whole blood. The nucleotide sequence is TGTGCCAGCAGTTTAAGGCGGGAGTACATCCACAATGAGCAGTTCTTC. It translates as CASSLRREYIHNEQFF.